Below are 18 T cell receptor beta chains sequenced from a single sample in a study of blood T cell repertoires in COVID-19. TCRdb's copy holds only in-frame clones and misses some; the assay was immunoSEQ multiplex PCR. Counted here are approximately 240,000 clones, nearly 90% occurring once; the ten biggest clones make up approximately 12%. Sequenced input: peripheral blood. The receptors come from a woman aged 18-29 years who had recovered from COVID-19.

The chain has TRBV27 and TRBJ2-1, with D maybe TRBD2 (5 bases). Germline V gives CDR1 MNHEY, CDR2 SMNVEV (reference sequence). The CDR3 covers 13 residues. Trimming removed 3 bases at V and 8 bases at J, with 11 bases between. CDR3 nucleotide sequence: TGTGCCAGCAGTTTTGGCTTGAGGGATGAGCAGTTCTTC. This sequence encodes CASSFGLRDEQFF.

This clone was seen a few times. This chain connects TRBV21-1 to TRBJ2-7; TRBD2 is taken as the D call from the table, unchecked against the DNA. TRBV21-1 is a pseudogene segment. This CDR3 is built from 15 residues. The CDR3 protein is CASSEPGLADYEQYF. CDR3 DNA: TGTGCCAGCAGCGAACCGGGACTAGCGGACTACGAGCAGTACTTC.

The chain links TRBV12-3 or TRBV12-4 to TRBJ2-1; 7 bases line up with TRBD1. The CDR3 runs to 12 residues. Trimming at V came to 6 bases and at J to 15 bases, leaving 11 bases not matched to a gene. As DNA, the CDR3 is TGTGCCAGCAGGACAGGGACGCACGGGGCGTTCTTC. Its translation is CASRTGTHGAFF.

The chain joins TRBV6-4 to TRBJ2-3, with D unresolved. CDR3 length equals 14 residues. V was cut by 0 bases and J by 3 bases, with 7 bases left in between. Per germline, CDR1 MRHNA and CDR2 SNTAGT. The CDR3 sequence: CASSDSTGTDTQYF. The CDR3 nucleotides read TGTGCCAGCAGTGACTCGACCGGGACAGATACGCAGTATTTT.

The chain recombines TRBV6-6 with TRBJ1-5; 7 bases are shared with TRBD1. Germline V gene lookup returns CDR1 MNHNY and CDR2 SVGAGI (reference sequence). The CDR3 contains 12 residues. J gave up 11 bases and V 5 bases, and 6 bases lay outside the gene matches. The CDR3 reads CASSRQGEAQHF. Here the CDR3 DNA reads TGTGCCAGCAGTAGACAGGGCGAGGCCCAGCATTTT.

The chain carries TRBV12-3 or TRBV12-4 and TRBJ1-1, with a possible D match to TRBD1 (5 bases). V was shortened by 4 bases and J by 1 base, with 7 bases between the two germline ends. The CDR3 extends over 13 amino acids. CDR3 DNA sequence: TGTGCCAGCAGTTGGGGCCAGAACACTGAAGCTTTCTTT. Amino acid sequence: CASSWGQNTEAFF.

The gene calls are TRBV3-1 (or the pseudogene TRBV3-2) and TRBJ2-7, with TRBD1 as a possible D gene (5 bases). The CDR3 contains 14 residues. The V gene lost 4 bases and the J gene lost 0 bases, with 10 bases spanning the gap. Germline lookup yields CDR1 LGHDT and CDR2 YNNKEL (reference sequence). The CDR3 reads CASSLDTGSYEQYF. CDR3 sequence (DNA): TGTGCCAGCAGCCTGGACACTGGCTCCTACGAGCAGTACTTC.

The V gene is TRBV9, the J gene TRBJ1-6; 7 bases agree with TRBD1. Per germline, CDR1 SGDLS and CDR2 YYNGEE. Trimming took 0 bases from V and 13 from J; bases not matched to a gene: 1. The CDR3 runs 12 residues. CDR3: CASSVGTGPLHF. CDR3 nucleotide sequence: TGTGCCAGCAGCGTAGGGACAGGTCCCCTCCACTTT. Combining the CDR3 with reference TRBV9 and TRBJ1-6 gives the whole variable domain DSGVTQTPKHLITATGQRVTLRCSPRSGDLSVYWYQQSLDQGLQFLIQYYNGEERAKGNILERFSAQQFPDLHSELNLSSLELGDSALYFCASSVGTGPLHFGNGTRLTVT.

The V call is TRBV9, the J call TRBJ1-1, with a tentative D call TRBD1 (6 bases). Trimming took 4 bases from V and 12 from J, leaving 22 bases between them. The CDR3 contains 14 residues. Germline loops: CDR1 SGDLS, CDR2 YYNGEE. Written as DNA, the CDR3 is TGTGCCAGCAGCTCCGAGGGTATAGGGGGACGATCTTTCTTT. As protein: CASSSEGIGGRSFF. Full variable domain (rest looked up from reference TRBV9 and TRBJ1-1): DSGVTQTPKHLITATGQRVTLRCSPRSGDLSVYWYQQSLDQGLQFLIQYYNGEERAKGNILERFSAQQFPDLHSELNLSSLELGDSALYFCASSSEGIGGRSFFGQGTRLTVV.

This sequence joins TRBV30 and TRBJ1-1, with TRBD1 matching over 8 bases. Germline loops: CDR1 GTSNPN, CDR2 SVGIG (reference sequence). V lost 5 bases, J lost 8 bases, and 4 bases stayed unmatched. CDR3 length: 11 residues. CDR3 in DNA: TGTGCCTGGGAAGGGACAGGAGAAGCTTTCTTT. Translated, it gives CAWEGTGEAFF.

The V call is TRBV5-6, the J call TRBJ1-2; D might be TRBD1 (6 bases). The CDR3 extends over 11 amino acids. Germline assignment: CDR1 SGHDT and CDR2 YYEEEE. V was pared by 5 bases and J by 7 bases, with 9 bases between. CDR3 sequence reads: CASRRDTGYTF. The CDR3 DNA sequence: TGTGCCAGCAGACGGGACACTGGCTACACCTTC.

This sequence joins TRBV18 and TRBJ1-1; 11 bases are a match to TRBD1. Losses at the gene ends were 3 bases for V and 5 bases for J; bases not matched to a gene: 8. The germline gives CDR1 KGHSH, CDR2 LQKENI. The CDR3 has 16 amino acids. In nucleotides, the CDR3 is TGTGCCAGCTCACCTAACACCGGGACAGGGGGAACTGAAGCTTTCTTT. Residues: CASSPNTGTGGTEAFF. The full variable domain, its missing parts supplied by reference TRBV18 and TRBJ1-1, is NAGVMQNPRHLVRRRGQEARLRCSPMKGHSHVYWYRQLPEEGLKFMVYLQKENIIDESGMPKERFSAEFPKEGPSILRIQQVVRGDSAAYFCASSPNTGTGGTEAFFGQGTRLTVV.

The chain has TRBV5-1 and TRBJ2-1, with 7 positions matching TRBD2. CDR3 length equals 15 residues. V lost 5 bases and J lost 4; bases outside the gene matches: 9. Germline V gene data show CDR1 as SGHRS and CDR2 as YFSETQ. The CDR3 DNA reads TGCGCCAGCAGTCCCTGGCTAGCGGAATACAATGAGCAGTTCTTC. Residues: CASSPWLAEYNEQFF.

V usage is TRBV27 and J usage is TRBJ1-1; D not resolved. Trimming removed 2 bases from V and 1 base from J, with 5 bases in between. There are 13 residues in the CDR3. The germline CDR1 and CDR2 sequences are MNHEY and SMNVEV (reference sequence). The CDR3 nucleotides read TGTGCCAGCAGTTTAACATCGAACACTGAAGCTTTCTTT. Translating it yields CASSLTSNTEAFF.

CDR3 sequence (DNA): TGTGCCAGCAGCCCCCCTCCGGGGTTCTCGAATGAAAAACTGTTTTTT. It translates to CASSPPPGFSNEKLFF. This chain joins TRBV7-9 and TRBJ1-4, with unresolved D. The V end lost 5 bases, the J end lost 5 bases, and 18 bases lay between the germline ends. Germline V gene lookup returns CDR1 SEHNR and CDR2 FQNEAQ (reference sequence). This CDR3 has 16 amino acids.

This chain joins TRBV4-1 and TRBJ2-3, with TRBD2 identical over 11 bases. The germline V gene encodes CDR1 MGHRA and CDR2 YSYEKL. The CDR3 length is 17 residues. J gave up 4 bases and V 1 base, and 7 bases lay outside the gene matches. Here the CDR3 reads CASSQGIWTSGPDTQYF. The CDR3 region has the DNA TGCGCCAGCAGCCAAGGAATCTGGACTAGCGGGCCAGATACGCAGTATTTT.

The rearrangement joins TRBV5-1 to TRBJ1-2, with TRBD1 matching over 10 bases. The J segment lost 1 base and the V segment lost 4 bases, leaving 4 bases of the junction unmatched. The CDR3 length is 15 residues. Germline values: CDR1 SGHRS, CDR2 YFSETQ. Here the CDR3 reads CASSDRDRGNYGYTF. The CDR3 DNA sequence: TGCGCCAGCAGCGACCGGGACAGGGGTAACTATGGCTACACCTTC.

The chain joins TRBV3-1 (or the pseudogene TRBV3-2) to TRBJ2-7, with 8 bases that match TRBD2. The germline CDR1 and CDR2 sequences are LGHDT and YNNKEL (reference sequence). This CDR3 spans 15 amino acids. Trimming at V came to 1 base and at J to 4 bases, leaving 6 bases not matched to a gene. CDR3 bases: TGTGCCAGCAGCCAAGCCACTAGCGGTCCTTACGAGCAGTACTTC. It codes for CASSQATSGPYEQYF.